This TCR beta chain is from a study of T cell responses to AZD1222 COVID-19 vaccine. Study conclusions and caveats: Repertoires were sampled only after the peak T cell response. White British people made up most donors, females outnumbered males, and clonal diversity was possibly underestimated.

As concerns this clone: The antigen is not known.

V gave up 6 bases and J gave up 2 bases, with 11 bases separating them. This CDR3 has 15 amino acids. Germline V gives CDR1 LNHDA, CDR2 SQIVND (reference sequence). Using immunoSEQ multiplex PCR, the repertoire was profiled, and TCRdb retains in-frame clones only, with some absent. The table records about 170,000 clones, roughly 90% of them present only once. The source of this sequence is an adult in good health. The rearrangement joins TRBV19 to TRBJ2-6, with D uncertain. The material sequenced was peripheral blood, taken on day 0 of AZD1222 vaccination. CDR3 coding DNA: TGTGCCAGTAGAGCTTTTAAGGCTGGGGCCAACGTCCTGACTTTC. It is translated as CASRAFKAGANVLTF.